Detailed here is one T cell receptor (beta chain). In its sample, this clone was seen a few times. Its antigen has not been determined. No base-level quality is on record; no much larger clone is a single base apart. The data belong to a study of shared clonotypes between healthy human individuals (dated by TCRdb to the early 2020s). Context from the whole study: A couple of women and a few men aged 18 to 49 years were included in the cohort. For each donor, CD4 naive and CD4 memory were each given three plates, CD8 naive was given two plates, and CD8 memory was given one plate. The study deeply sequenced blood TCR repertoires of several healthy adults to estimate repertoire size and the extent of clonotype sharing between individuals. To increase sequencing depth and limit assay-specific biases, TCR repertoire library preparation and sequencing were carried out by different laboratories using diverse techniques. Each donor's leukapheresis produced roughly between roughly 0.85 and 10 billion PBMCs.

TCR CDR3 regions were amplified from genomic DNA by multiplex PCR using the deep immunoSEQ assay. Genomic DNA extracted from each cell subset was distributed evenly over all wells of several immunoSEQ 96-well plates, and each plate served as one replicate. For sorted subsets, around 0.2 ug genomic DNA, equal to 25,000 to 35,000 T cell genomes, was loaded into each replicate PCR. The purified libraries were quantified using a Qubit 3.0 fluorometer, sized with a Bioanalyzer 2100, and then quantified again using the KAPA Library Quantification kit. Every immunoSEQ 96-well plate was sequenced on a separate single-read 150-cycle Illumina NextSeq 550 flow cell. The authors' pipeline ran thus. The immunoSEQ output contained only junctional sequences without quality scores, so filtering could not match that applied to full-length reads. To assign V/J genes and CDR3, sequences were annotated using PyIR, a Python wrapper for IgBLAST v1.9, with IMGT germline references. Any read was removed if the V/J assignment was weak (E-value above 1e-6), the CDR3 was missing, or the read contained stop codons, out-of-frame junctions, or ambiguous translated residues. V3J clonotypes were defined as sequences sharing the same inferred V gene, J gene, and CDR3 amino acid sequence. To compute the percentage overlap between repertoires, the number of shared unique clonotypes was divided by the size of the smaller repertoire. Three approaches were used to assess repertoire richness: RTK rarefaction, the Chao1 estimator, and Recon v2.1 estimates of unobserved clonotypes. OLGA was used to compute generation probabilities for all TCRbeta clonotypes that the gDNA method yielded from four donors. Held by TCRdb, this immuneACCESS table contains in-frame sequences only and omits some clones. Under half of the omission traces to an unresolved V gene where checked; the cause of the rest is unknown. V and J calls and clone size are those listed in that table; D and trimming were worked out from the DNA. This sample comprises about 770,000 clones, 55% to 75% of them detected only once. The top ten constitute approximately 1.7% of the sample.

The donors were healthy, HIV-negative adults who had no recently reported acute infections or vaccinations. All donors were Caucasian adults living in Nashville, Tennessee, USA. Magnetic negative selection was used to enrich CD4+ T cells, after which naive cells were positively selected on CD45RA and the negative fraction became the memory subset. Blood was collected by leukapheresis, and PBMCs were isolated by Ficoll-Histopaque density gradient centrifugation and then cryopreserved in liquid nitrogen vapor phase. Analytical flow cytometry was used to check the purity and quantity of every magnetically sorted T cell population. From each sorted fraction, genomic DNA was isolated and quantified by UV absorbance on a Nanodrop 2000c. The investigation overall reported the following: Naive subsets generally had larger estimated clonotype richness than memory subsets. The small number of donors limited the genetic and exposure-history diversity represented. Compared with non-shared clonotypes, clonotypes shared by all four sorted-subset donors had higher generation probabilities. Pairwise subsampling indicated that sequencing depth was expected to affect the degree of clonotype sharing among donors. Only blood was sampled, and tissue TCR repertoires likely differ from those in blood. Across a few donors, about 5% of naive CD4, more than 3% of naive CD8, 2% to 2.5% of memory CD4, and about 0.4% of memory CD8 clonotypes were shared. Incomplete sequencing was indicated by rarefaction of sorted-subset datasets, despite the large sequencing depth.

The clonotype was recovered from a woman between 25 and 40 years old in good health. Sequencing was performed on memory CD4+ T cells sorted from blood. The cell subset or site label on this specimen signifies: CD45RA-negative fraction.

The nucleotides read TGTGCCAGCAGTTACTCGAGCTGGCGGGGGGCCGGGGAGCTGTTTTTT. This sequence encodes CASSYSSWRGAGELFF. The chain uses TRBV6-5 and TRBJ2-2, with TRBD2 matching 8 junction bases. V and J are trimmed by 0 bases and 6 bases, and the gene matches miss 6 bases of the junction. Counted from cysteine to phenylalanine, this CDR3 has 16 amino acids. Only the CDR3 part of the read is kept: 48 bases, read in frame from the first base. The germline V gene provides CDR1 MNHEY and CDR2 SVGAGI.